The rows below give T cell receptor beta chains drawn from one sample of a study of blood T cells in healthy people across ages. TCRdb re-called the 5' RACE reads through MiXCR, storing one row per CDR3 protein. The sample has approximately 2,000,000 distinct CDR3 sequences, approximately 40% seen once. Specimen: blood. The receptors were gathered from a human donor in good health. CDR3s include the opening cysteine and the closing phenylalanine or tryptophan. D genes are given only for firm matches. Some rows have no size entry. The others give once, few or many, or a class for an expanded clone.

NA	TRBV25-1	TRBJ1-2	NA	TGTGCCAGCAGTGCTCTCGGGGACCAATCCAACCTAGACTATGGCTACACCTTC	CASSALGDQSNLDYGYTF
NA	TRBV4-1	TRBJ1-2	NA	TGCGCCGGCAGCCAAGGGATTGGGACGGGGGCTTTTGGCTGCACCTTC	CAGSQGIGTGAFGCTF
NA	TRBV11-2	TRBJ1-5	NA	TGTGCCAGCAGCTTAGGGTACAGAGGGTCTCAGCCCCAGCATTTT	CASSLGYRGSQPQHF
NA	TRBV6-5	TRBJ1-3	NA	TGTGCCAGCAGCGCCCGGAGTTCAAACACCATATATTTT	CASSARSSNTIYF
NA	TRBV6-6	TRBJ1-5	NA	TGTGCCAGCAGTTACGGTGCAGGATCTAATAGCAATCAGCCCCAGCATTTT	CASSYGAGSNSNQPQHF
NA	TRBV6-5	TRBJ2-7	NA	TGTGCCAGCAGCCCCTTCGAGGAGTCCTACAATGAGCAGTACTTC	CASSPFEESYNEQYF
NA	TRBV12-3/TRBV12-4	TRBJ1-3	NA	TGTGCCAGCAGGGAGTTGTTTTCGGGAAACACCATATATTTT	CASRELFSGNTIYF
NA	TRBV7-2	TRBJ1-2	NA	TGTGCCAGCAGCCGCCGACCCGAGGAAATCCATGGCTACACCTTC	CASSRRPEEIHGYTF
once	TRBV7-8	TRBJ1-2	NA	TGTGCCAGCAGCTTAGTGTCGAGGGTGGGAAATGGCTACACCTTC	CASSLVSRVGNGYTF
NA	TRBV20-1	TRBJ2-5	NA	TGCAGTCCTCGGCGGGGAGCCGAAGAGACCCAGTACTTC	CSPRRGAEETQYF
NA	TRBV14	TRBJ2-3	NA	TGTGCCAGCAGCCAGAACTACCACACAGATACGCAGTATTTT	CASSQNYHTDTQYF
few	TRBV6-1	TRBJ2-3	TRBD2	TGTGCCAGCCGCGACACCGGGGGGAGCACAGATACGCAGTATTTT	CASRDTGGSTDTQYF
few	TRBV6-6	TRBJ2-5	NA	TGTGCCAGCGGAGCGGGGACCCAGTACTTC	CASGAGTQYF
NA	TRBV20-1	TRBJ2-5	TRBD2	TGCAGTGCTAGAGATATCGAGCGGGAGAATAAATACCAAGAGACCCAGTACTTC	CSARDIERENKYQETQYF
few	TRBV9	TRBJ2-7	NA	TGTGCCAGCAGCGTAGGTTGGTCATCCTCCTACGAGCAGTACTTC	CASSVGWSSSYEQYF
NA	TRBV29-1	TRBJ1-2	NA	TGCAGCGGGGGGGGGACCGGGGACTATGGCTACACCTTC	CSGGGTGDYGYTF
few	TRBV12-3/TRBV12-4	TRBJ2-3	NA	TGTGCCATCAGCGGCTCCGGGCAGTCCACAGATACGCGGTATTTT	CAISGSGQSTDTRYF
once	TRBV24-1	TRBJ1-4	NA	TGTGCCACCAGTGATGCCAGCAGTGAAAAACTGTTTTTT	CATSDASSEKLFF
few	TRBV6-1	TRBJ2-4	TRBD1	TGTGCCAGCAGCCAGGACAGGGGAACGGTAGCCAAAAACATTCAGTACTTC	CASSQDRGTVAKNIQYF
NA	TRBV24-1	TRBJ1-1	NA	TGTGCCACCAGTGACTCGGACACTGAAGCTTTCTTT	CATSDSDTEAFF
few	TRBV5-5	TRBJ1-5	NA	TGTGCCAGCAGCCCCTCAACTTACAGGGCCAATCAGCCCCAGCATTTT	CASSPSTYRANQPQHF
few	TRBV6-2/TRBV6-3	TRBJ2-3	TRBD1	TGTGCCAGCAGGCCCACCGGGACAGGGGTATCAGATACGCAGTATTTT	CASRPTGTGVSDTQYF
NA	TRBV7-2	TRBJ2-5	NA	TGTGCCAGCAGCTTAGGGGGGGCGGTGGGAGAAGAGACCCAGTACTTC	CASSLGGAVGEETQYF
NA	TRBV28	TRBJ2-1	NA	TGTGCCAGCACTTTTAGGGGTAGGGAGCAGTTCTTC	CASTFRGREQFF
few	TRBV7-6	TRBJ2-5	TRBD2	TGTGCCAGCAGCTTCGCCGGGACTAGCGGCGTTGGGACCCAGTACTTC	CASSFAGTSGVGTQYF
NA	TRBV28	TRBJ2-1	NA	TGTGCCAGCAGCCCTACTCCCCTCGGGGAGCAGTTCTTC	CASSPTPLGEQFF
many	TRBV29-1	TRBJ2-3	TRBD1	TGCAGCGTGAGACAGGGGGCGCAAACAGATACGCAGTATTTT	CSVRQGAQTDTQYF
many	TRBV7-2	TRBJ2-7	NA	TGTGCCAGCAGCTTAGCCTCCCGTACCTACGAGCAGTACTTC	CASSLASRTYEQYF
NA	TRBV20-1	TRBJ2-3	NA	TGCAGTGCTAGAGATTTGAGAGGGGGGGCACAAGATACGCAGTATTTT	CSARDLRGGAQDTQYF
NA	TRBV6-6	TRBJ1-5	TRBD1	TGTGCCAGCAGTACGGACAGGGGAAACCAGCCCCAGCATTTT	CASSTDRGNQPQHF
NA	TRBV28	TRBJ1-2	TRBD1	TGTGCCAGCAGACGATACAGGGGGCCGGCATCCTATGGCTACACCTTC	CASRRYRGPASYGYTF
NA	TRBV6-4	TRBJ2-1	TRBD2	TGTGCCAGCAGTGACGGCGGGGGGGCAGGTAATGAGCAGTTCTTC	CASSDGGGAGNEQFF
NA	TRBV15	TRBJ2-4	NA	TGTGCCACCAGCAGGGGCGAAGCCCAGTACTTC	CATSRGEAQYF